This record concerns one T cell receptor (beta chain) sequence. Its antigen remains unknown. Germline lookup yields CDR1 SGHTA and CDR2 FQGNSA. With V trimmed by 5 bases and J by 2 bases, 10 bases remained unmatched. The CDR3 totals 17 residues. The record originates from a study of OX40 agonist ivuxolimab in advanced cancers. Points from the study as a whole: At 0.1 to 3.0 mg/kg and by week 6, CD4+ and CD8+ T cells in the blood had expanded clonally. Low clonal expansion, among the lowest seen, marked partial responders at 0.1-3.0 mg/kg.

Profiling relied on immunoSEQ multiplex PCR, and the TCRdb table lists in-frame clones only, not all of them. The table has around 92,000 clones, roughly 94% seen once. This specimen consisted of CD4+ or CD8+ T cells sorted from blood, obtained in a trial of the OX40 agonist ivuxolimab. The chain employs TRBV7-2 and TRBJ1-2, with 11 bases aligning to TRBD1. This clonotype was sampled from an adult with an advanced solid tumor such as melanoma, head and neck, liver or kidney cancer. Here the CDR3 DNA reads TGTGCCAGCAGCACCATGGACAGGGGGCGATCGAACTATGGCTACACCTTC. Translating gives CASSTMDRGRSNYGYTF. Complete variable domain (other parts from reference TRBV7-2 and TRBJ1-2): GAGVSQSPSNKVTEKGKDVELRCDPISGHTALYWYRQSLGQGLEFLIYFQGNSAPDKSGLPSDRFSAERTGGSVSTLTIQRTQQEDSAVYLCASSTMDRGRSNYGYTFGSGTRLTVV.